These 10 T cell receptor beta chains share one sample of origin, sequenced in a study of vaccination and CD4 T cells after COVID-19. Treatment specified: roughly 10-day PBMC culture with coronavirus spike peptide pools or control peptides (ViraFEST assay). The Oncomine TCR Beta short-read assay sequenced DNA from cultured CD4+ T cells. TCRdb reanalysed the PCR reads using MiXCR and keeps one entry per CDR3 protein. The sample records around 10,000 distinct CDR3 sequences, approximately 60% being singletons. What these receptors recognize is not known. Sample: CD4+ T cells from blood, cultured in vitro. These receptors all come from a human donor who had recovered from COVID-19.

This clonotype was detected once. V is TRBV5-6 and J is TRBJ2-7; 12 nucleotides line up with TRBD1. The V segment lost 4 bases and the J segment 2 bases; nucleotides outside the gene matches: 4. CDR3 length: 15 amino acids. CDR1 and CDR2 from the germline V gene are SGHDT and YYEEEE. The CDR3 is CASSAGQGAPYEQYF. CDR3 coding DNA: TGTGCCAGCAGCGCGGGACAGGGGGCCCCCTACGAGCAGTACTTC.

This clonotype was seen only a few times. The CDR3 region has the DNA TGTGCCAGCAGCCCGGGGTGGGAGACAGATACGCAGTATTTT. It is translated as CASSPGWETDTQYF. The chain has TRBV7-2 and TRBJ2-3; tentatively, D is TRBD2 (5 bases). V was cut by 5 bases and J by 3 bases, with 12 bases left in between. The CDR3 is 14 amino acids. The germline V gene encodes CDR1 SGHTA and CDR2 FQGNSA.

The chain combines TRBV19 with TRBJ1-1, with D unresolved. Germline loops: CDR1 LNHDA, CDR2 SQIVND (reference sequence). The CDR3 is made up of 12 amino acids. The V and J ends lost 7 bases and 2 bases respectively, with 8 bases between them. The DNA for the CDR3 is TGTGCCAGTAAAAGGCAAAACACTGAAGCTTTCTTT. As protein: CASKRQNTEAFF.

Only a few counts were recorded for this clonotype. The chain joins TRBV6-1 to TRBJ1-2; 9 bases are shared with TRBD1. Germline V gives CDR1 MNHNS, CDR2 SASEGT. Trimming removed 3 bases from V and 7 bases from J; junction bases left unmatched: 6. The CDR3 consists of 14 residues. The CDR3 DNA is TGTGCCAGCAGTGACCTACAGGGGGCCAGTGGCTACACCTTC. Amino acid sequence: CASSDLQGASGYTF.

As DNA, the CDR3 is TGTGCCAGCCAGGACAGGGGTCCTGGAAACACCATATATTTT. It codes for CASQDRGPGNTIYF. The chain links TRBV2 to TRBJ1-3, with 9 bases matching TRBD1. Per the germline V gene, CDR1 is SNHLY and CDR2 is FYNNEI. This CDR3 spans 14 amino acids. V lost 8 bases and J lost 2; bases outside the gene matches: 4.

V gene TRBV29-1 combines with J gene TRBJ2-7; tentatively, D is TRBD1 (6 bases). Germline lookup yields CDR1 SQVTM and CDR2 ANQGSEA. V was pared by 6 bases and J by 6 bases, with 18 bases between. The CDR3 is made up of 13 amino acids. CDR3 sequence reads: CSVRLTGNGEQYF. For the CDR3, the DNA is TGCAGCGTCCGACTTACAGGGAATGGCGAGCAGTACTTC.

The CDR3 reads CALEETEAFF. CDR3 in DNA: TGTGCCTTGGAGGAGACTGAAGCTTTCTTT. The rearrangement uses TRBV30 and TRBJ1-1; D uncertain. The CDR3 extends over 10 amino acids. Germline CDR1 and CDR2: GTSNPN and SVGIG (reference sequence). The V end lost 7 bases, the J end lost 5 bases, and 8 bases lay between the germline ends. Based on the CDR3 plus reference TRBV30 and TRBJ1-1, the full variable domain is SQTIHQWPATLVQPVGSPLSLECTVEGTSNPNLYWYRQAAGRGLQLLFYSVGIGQISSEVPQNLSASRPQDRQFILSSKKLLLSDSGFYLCALEETEAFFGQGTRLTVV.

The V and J genes are TRBV27 and TRBJ1-6, with 7 bases aligning to TRBD1. Per the germline V gene, CDR1 is MNHEY and CDR2 is SMNVEV (reference sequence). V lost 5 bases and J lost 8; bases outside the gene matches: 6. This CDR3 contains 14 residues. CDR3 in amino acids: CASSSRGLYSPLHF. CDR3 DNA: TGTGCCAGCAGTAGTAGGGGGCTATATTCACCCCTCCACTTT.

This clonotype was observed a handful of times. The CDR3 sequence is CASSSGTLKAYNSPLHF. Written as DNA, the CDR3 is TGTGCCAGCAGTTCCGGGACACTCAAGGCTTATAATTCACCCCTCCACTTT. V and J are TRBV12-3 or TRBV12-4 and TRBJ1-6; D is possibly TRBD1 (6 bases). The CDR3 runs 17 residues. Between the trimmed V and J ends, which lost 4 bases and 4 bases, there was a span of 17 bases.

The V gene is TRBV7-9, the J gene TRBJ1-6; maybe TRBD1 (5 bases). V was pared by 5 bases and J by 10 bases, with 15 bases between. Germline CDR1 is SEHNR and CDR2 is FQNEAQ (reference sequence). This CDR3 has 14 residues. As DNA, the CDR3 is TGTGCCAGCAGCACGTACCGGGACGCCTCACCCCTCCACTTT. Translation gives CASSTYRDASPLHF. The full variable domain, rest sourced from reference TRBV7-9 and TRBJ1-6, is DTGVSQNPRHKITKRGQNVTFRCDPISEHNRLYWYRQTLGQGPEFLTYFQNEAQLEKSRLLSDRFSAERPKGSFSTLEIQRTEQGDSAMYLCASSTYRDASPLHFGNGTRLTVT.